This entry lists 11 T cell receptor beta chains sequenced from one sample in a study of PD-1 blockade in classical Hodgkin lymphoma. The patients all showed relapse after autologous stem cell transplantation, while their brentuximab vedotin exposure varied. TCRdb keeps only in-frame clones here, not all; method: immunoSEQ multiplex PCR. The table includes over 20,000 clones, around three quarters detected once. Sequenced here: peripheral blood mononuclear cells (PBMCs), sampled before the second cycle of nivolumab. Every receptor here comes from a human donor with classical Hodgkin lymphoma.

In nucleotides, the CDR3 is TGTGCCAGCAGTTTTCGTTCCTACGAGCAGTACTTC. It encodes CASSFRSYEQYF. The chain links TRBV28 to TRBJ2-7; D gene ambiguous. The length of the CDR3 is 12 residues. V lost 3 bases and J 1 base, leaving 4 bases between the germline ends. Germline CDR1 reads MDHEN; CDR2 reads SYDVKM.

This rearrangement joins TRBV27 to TRBJ2-3, with 9 bases lining up with TRBD2. Trimming at V came to 2 bases and at J to 2 bases, leaving 2 bases not matched to a gene. Looked up from germline, CDR1 is MNHEY and CDR2 is SMNVEV (reference sequence). The CDR3 covers 15 residues. The CDR3: CASSLGLATTDTQYF. The CDR3 nucleotides read TGTGCCAGCAGTTTAGGACTAGCGACCACAGATACGCAGTATTTT.

This clone was seen just once. V gene TRBV15 combines with J gene TRBJ2-2, with 9 bases lining up with TRBD1. V gave up 8 bases and J gave up 4 bases; unmatched junction bases: 11. This CDR3 region has 16 residues. The germline CDR1 and CDR2 sequences are LNHNV and YYDKDF (reference sequence). CDR3 bases: TGTGCCACCTCCGGGACAGGGCTTCTGGGCACCGGGGAGCTGTTTTTT. Translation: CATSGTGLLGTGELFF.

This chain joins TRBV10-3 and TRBJ2-5; TRBD2 matches at 9 bases. J lost 4 bases, V lost 6 bases, and 9 bases had no gene match. The CDR3 is 15 amino acids. The germline V gene encodes CDR1 ENHRY and CDR2 SYGVKD. The CDR3 DNA reads as TGTGCCATCAGCCAATCGCGGGAGGGTGGAGAGACCCAGTACTTC. Its protein product is CAISQSREGGETQYF.

The chain recombines TRBV19 with TRBJ2-3, with TRBD2 matching 7 bases. Looked up from germline, CDR1 is LNHDA and CDR2 is SQIVND (reference sequence). This CDR3 has 13 amino acids. J lost 3 bases, V lost 3 bases, and 0 bases had no gene match. In nucleotides, the CDR3 is TGTGCCAGTAGTATGGGACTAACAGATACGCAGTATTTT. This encodes CASSMGLTDTQYF. The complete variable domain, with remaining parts taken from reference TRBV19 and TRBJ2-3, reads DGGITQSPKYLFRKEGQNVTLSCEQNLNHDAMYWYRQDPGQGLRLIYYSQIVNDFQKGDIAEGYSVSREKKESFPLTVTSAQKNPTAFYLCASSMGLTDTQYFGPGTRLTVL.

By share, this clone ranks as medium-sized. V is TRBV5-1 and J is TRBJ2-7, with D perhaps being TRBD1 or TRBD2 (6 bases each). Deletions cut 3 bases from V and 4 bases from J, with 26 bases between. CDR1 is SGHRS and CDR2 is YFSETQ in the germline V gene. The CDR3 covers 18 residues. Here the CDR3 reads CASSYSGSGQGNFYEQYF. The CDR3 nucleotides are TGCGCCAGCAGCTATTCGGGGAGCGGGCAGGGGAATTTTTACGAGCAGTACTTC.

The V call is TRBV2, the J call TRBJ2-4; TRBD1 matches at 7 bases. This CDR3 is 13 amino acids long. Germline lookup yields CDR1 SNHLY and CDR2 FYNNEI. The J segment lost 10 bases and the V segment lost 2 bases, leaving 5 bases of the junction unmatched. CDR3 bases: TGTGCCAGCAGTGAAAACAGGGGTGGAATTCAGTACTTC. This gives the protein CASSENRGGIQYF.

The gene calls are TRBV10-3 and TRBJ1-3; 7 nucleotides align to TRBD1. Germline V gene lookup returns CDR1 ENHRY and CDR2 SYGVKD. The CDR3 length is 13 residues. Unmatched junction bases numbered 4, after V lost 10 bases and J lost 1 base. The DNA for the CDR3 is TGTGCCACCATACAGGGGTCTGGAAACACCATATATTTT. Its translation is CATIQGSGNTIYF.

The chain links TRBV7-9 to TRBJ1-4, with TRBD1 identical over 8 bases. The CDR3 consists of 14 residues. The V gene's germline CDR1 is SEHNR and CDR2 FQNEAQ (reference sequence). J gave up 8 bases and V 2 bases, and 4 bases lay outside the gene matches. This CDR3 reads CASSLQGAREKLFF. CDR3 DNA: TGTGCCAGCAGCTTACAGGGGGCACGAGAAAAACTGTTTTTT.

This clone was detected a few times. The chain uses TRBV6-5 and TRBJ2-6; D is uncertain. Between the trimmed V and J ends, which lost 0 bases and 4 bases, there was a span of 10 bases. This CDR3 comprises 16 residues. Germline V gene data show CDR1 as MNHEY and CDR2 as SVGAGI. The CDR3: CASSYSSASGANVLTF. CDR3 sequence (DNA): TGTGCCAGCAGTTACTCGAGCGCCTCGGGGGCCAACGTCCTGACTTTC.

In the case of this clone: Other DNA sequences of this sample code for an identical CDR3. The chain couples TRBV19 to TRBJ1-1, with no clear D. V was shortened by 1 base and J by 5 bases, with 8 bases between the two germline ends. There are 13 residues in the CDR3. Germline V gene sequence: CDR1 LNHDA, CDR2 SQIVND (reference sequence). DNA of the CDR3: TGTGCCAGTAGTATAGGGTCTGGGACTGAAGCTTTCTTT. Its translation: CASSIGSGTEAFF.